This T cell receptor beta chain was identified during a study of blood T cell repertoires in COVID-19. Background on the study: Sites in the United States, Italy and Spain provided acute and convalescent COVID-19 samples.

This clone was counted a single time. Germline V gives CDR1 SGHRS, CDR2 YFSETQ. Trimming cost V 0 bases and J 2 bases, with 13 bases left between them. This CDR3 has 16 residues. Some clones are missing from TCRdb's copy, which holds only in-frame ones; the method was immunoSEQ multiplex PCR. The repertoire holds approximately 250,000 clones, with around 88% as singletons. The sequence was collected from a woman in her 30s who had recovered from COVID-19. Sequenced material: PBMCs or T cells enriched from blood (not recorded which). The chain has TRBV5-1 and TRBJ2-3; D possibly corresponds to TRBD2 (5 bases). CDR3 residues: CASSLGAELVTDTQYF. The CDR3, as DNA: TGCGCCAGCAGCTTGGGGGCCGAACTAGTCACAGATACGCAGTATTTT.